This is a list of T cell receptor beta chains from one sample in a study of OX40 agonist ivuxolimab in advanced cancers. The table came from immunoSEQ multiplex PCR; TCRdb's copy has only in-frame clones and leaves some out. The sample shows about 89,000 clones, approximately 91% of them seen only once. Sample: CD4+ or CD8+ T cells sorted from blood, taken in a trial of the OX40 agonist ivuxolimab. These receptors were taken from an adult with an advanced solid tumor such as melanoma, head and neck, liver or kidney cancer. The CDR3 runs from the conserved cysteine through the conserved F or W. Fields, in order: J gene, V gene, clone size, D gene, CDR3 DNA, CDR3 protein. D genes are given only for firm matches. Not all rows give a size; the values are once, few, many and, for expanded clones, a class.

TRBJ1-4 TRBV7-3 NA TRBD1 TGTGCCAGCAGCTCTACCGGACAGGGTAATGAAAAACTGTTTTTT CASSSTGQGNEKLFF
TRBJ1-5 TRBV19 once NA TGTGCCAGTACCCTTGGGAATCAGCCCCAGCATTTT CASTLGNQPQHF
TRBJ2-1 TRBV6-6 NA NA TGTGCCAGCAGCCAGAACAATGAGCAGTTCTTC CASSQNNEQFF
TRBJ1-1 TRBV7-8 NA TRBD1 TGTGCCAGCAGCCCTAGTGGGACAGGGTTGAACACTGAAGCTTTCTTT CASSPSGTGLNTEAFF
TRBJ2-2 TRBV9 few TRBD2 TGTGCCAGCAGCCCCGGGACTAGCGGGGGAATCGGGGAGCTGTTTTTT CASSPGTSGGIGELFF
TRBJ1-2 TRBV27 NA NA TGTGCCAGCAGCCGGACAGCCCATAACTATGGCTACACCTTC CASSRTAHNYGYTF
TRBJ1-5 TRBV7-9 NA NA TGTGCCAGCAGCTTTATCGGGGTACGGGGCAATCAGCCCCAGCATTTT CASSFIGVRGNQPQHF
TRBJ2-7 TRBV7-2 NA NA TGTGCCAGCAGCTTAAAAGGGACCTCCTACGAGCAGTACTTC CASSLKGTSYEQYF
TRBJ1-1 TRBV18 NA TRBD1 TGTGCCAGCTCACCACCAAACTTCGGACAGGGAGTAGCTTTCTTT CASSPPNFGQGVAFF
TRBJ1-1 TRBV7-9 NA NA TGTGCCAGCAGCCCGGACTTCATGAACACTGAAGCTTTCTTT CASSPDFMNTEAFF
TRBJ2-6 TRBV10-2 once NA TGCGCCACCGCTCTGGGGGGGGCCAACGTCCTGACTTTC CATALGGANVLTF
TRBJ2-2 TRBV6-5 NA NA TGTGCCAGCAGCTACTCTTCCAGTTACACCGGGGAGCTGTTTTTT CASSYSSSYTGELFF
TRBJ1-2 TRBV7-2 NA TRBD1 TGTGCCAGCAGCCGGGGACAGCCTAACTATGGCTACACCTTC CASSRGQPNYGYTF
TRBJ2-1 TRBV5-1 NA TRBD2 TGCGCCAGCAGCCCCGGGACTAGCGGGGTCCATGAGCAGTTCTTC CASSPGTSGVHEQFF
TRBJ2-7 TRBV27 NA NA TGTGCCAGCACCGCCCCAGGGACCCCGTCGTACTTC CASTAPGTPSYF
TRBJ2-3 TRBV7-6 NA NA TGTGCCAGCAGCTTAGTATCAGATACGCAGTATTTT CASSLVSDTQYF
TRBJ2-1 TRBV28 once NA TGTGCCAGCACTCGGGACCCTTACAATGAGCAGTTCTTC CASTRDPYNEQFF
TRBJ1-4 TRBV7-2 NA NA TGTGCCAGCAGCTTAGCGGGGAGGCCCCCGGGTAATGAAAAACTGTTTTTT CASSLAGRPPGNEKLFF
TRBJ2-7 TRBV5-1 NA NA TGCGCCAGCAGAGAGGCCGGGACCCCAAACTACGAGCAGTACTTC CASREAGTPNYEQYF
TRBJ2-3 TRBV11-1 NA TRBD2 TGTGCCAGCATCCCCAGTAGCGGGGAGGCCGTAGATACGCAGTATTTT CASIPSSGEAVDTQYF
TRBJ2-1 TRBV5-1 once TRBD1 TGCGCCAGCAGCACTCAGGGGGTTGAGCAGTTCTTC CASSTQGVEQFF
TRBJ1-5 TRBV28 NA TRBD1 TGTGCCAGCAGTTTTGAGGACAGGGTACATCAGCCCCAGCATTTT CASSFEDRVHQPQHF
TRBJ1-4 TRBV27 NA NA TGTGCCAGCAGTCCGACGGAGAATGAAAAACTGTTTTTT CASSPTENEKLFF
TRBJ1-2 TRBV21-1 NA NA TGTGCCAGCAGCACAGGCAGGCGATTATCCTATGGCTACACCTTC CASSTGRRLSYGYTF
TRBJ1-2 TRBV7-8 NA NA TGTGCCAGCACCGAACGGATCCCCAACCAGAACTATGGCTACACCTTC CASTERIPNQNYGYTF
TRBJ2-3 TRBV14 NA TRBD1 TGTGCCAGCAGCCAATACAGGGGGGCCACAGATACGCAGTATTTT CASSQYRGATDTQYF
TRBJ2-7 TRBV18 once TRBD1 TGTGCCAGCTCACCGGGACAGGGGACTTGGGAGCAGTACTTC CASSPGQGTWEQYF
TRBJ1-4 TRBV9 NA TRBD1 TGTGCCAGCAGCGTAGGGGTCCCCGGGACAGGGAATGAAAAACTGTTTTTT CASSVGVPGTGNEKLFF
TRBJ2-2 TRBV6-1 NA NA TGTGCCAGCAGTGAAAGGGTCGGCACCGGGGAGCTGTTTTTT CASSERVGTGELFF
TRBJ2-5 TRBV30 NA NA TGTGCCTGGAGTGTAGGATTGGCCGGGGAAGAGACCCAGTACTTC CAWSVGLAGEETQYF
TRBJ2-7 TRBV18 NA TRBD1 TGTGCCAGCTCACGGACAGGGGCATACGAGCAGTACTTC CASSRTGAYEQYF
TRBJ2-3 TRBV19 NA NA TGTGCCAGTAGCTACTCGGGTACGCAGTATTTT CASSYSGTQYF
TRBJ1-4 TRBV6-1 NA NA TGTGCCAGCAGCAGACAGCCAACTAATGAAAAACTGTTTTTT CASSRQPTNEKLFF
TRBJ2-7 TRBV25-1 NA NA TGTGCCAGCAGTGACTTCCTCGAGCAGTACTTC CASSDFLEQYF
TRBJ1-1 TRBV29-1 few NA TGCAGCGTGTCCGACGGTGACACTGAAGCTTTCTTT CSVSDGDTEAFF
TRBJ2-1 TRBV7-2 NA NA TGTGCCAGCAGTCTAGCCGGGGGAACCTCCTACAATGAGCAGTTCTTC CASSLAGGTSYNEQFF
TRBJ1-3 TRBV6-1 NA NA TGTGCCAGCAGTGAGGACGCGTGGACCATATATTTT CASSEDAWTIYF
TRBJ2-3 TRBV27 NA TRBD2 TGTGCCAGCAGATCAAGGACTAGCGGAGGAATTGAGCATACGCAGTATTTT CASRSRTSGGIEHTQYF
TRBJ2-5 TRBV18 NA NA TGTGCCAGCTCACCGGGGGTTGAAGAGACCCAGTACTTC CASSPGVEETQYF
TRBJ2-1 TRBV5-4 NA TRBD2 TGTGCCAGCAGCCTAGGACTAGCGGACTACAATGAGCAGTTCTTC CASSLGLADYNEQFF
TRBJ2-7 TRBV19 NA NA TGTGCCAGTAGTATAAAAGGGGCCTACGAGCAGTACTTC CASSIKGAYEQYF
TRBJ2-3 TRBV7-6 NA NA TGTGCCAGCACCCTAGGGGGGGCCACAGATACGCAGTATTTT CASTLGGATDTQYF
TRBJ1-2 TRBV7-9 few TRBD1 TGTGCCAGCAGCTTGGGACAGGGAGGGTTCTATGGCTACACCTTC CASSLGQGGFYGYTF